The clone carrying this T cell receptor beta chain was detected a few times. This sample is part of a study of tumor and adjacent non-tumor tissue in lung cancer. Study details: Patients comprised about eleven adenocarcinoma, 2 squamous cell carcinoma and 1 small cell lung cancer. Stage I to III disease affected about nine men and a handful of women aged about 30 to 85.

RNA was extracted from bulk tissue without any cell sorting. Between August and November 2014, newly diagnosed, chemotherapy-naive lung cancer patients underwent thoracic surgery in China. The CDR3 loop spans 15 amino acids. Deletions cut 5 bases from V and 5 bases from J, with 15 bases between. TCRbeta libraries were built with three rounds of nested PCR, modified from ARM-PCR. TCRdb reanalysed the multiplex PCR reads using MiXCR and keeps one entry per CDR3 protein. Here the sample spans approximately 120,000 distinct CDR3 sequences, roughly 64% being singletons. This TCR was sampled from a man aged 25-40 years with non-small cell lung cancer. The chain is built from TRBV12-3 or TRBV12-4 and TRBJ2-2; TRBD1 might be the D (8 bases). Sequencing used lung tumor tissue. The DNA of the CDR3 is TGTGCCAGCAGTAGGACAGGGAGGGTAACCGGGGAGCTGTTTTTT. As protein: CASSRTGRVTGELFF.